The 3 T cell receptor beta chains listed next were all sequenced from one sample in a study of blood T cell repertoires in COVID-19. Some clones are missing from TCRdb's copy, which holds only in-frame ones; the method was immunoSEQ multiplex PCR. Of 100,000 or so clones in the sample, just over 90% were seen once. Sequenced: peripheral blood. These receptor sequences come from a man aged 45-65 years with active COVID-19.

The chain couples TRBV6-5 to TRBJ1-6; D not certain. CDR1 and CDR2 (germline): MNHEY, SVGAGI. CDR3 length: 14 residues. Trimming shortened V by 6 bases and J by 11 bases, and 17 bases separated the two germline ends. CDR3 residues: CASRPSTATAPLHF. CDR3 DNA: TGTGCCAGCAGACCATCCACCGCAACGGCACCCCTCCACTTT.

CDR3 amino acids: CSQQEGVSNYGYTF. CDR3 bases: TGCAGTCAACAAGAGGGGGTTTCGAACTATGGCTACACCTTC. The V and J genes are TRBV29-1 and TRBJ1-2; possible D gene TRBD1, 6 bases. Looked up from germline, CDR1 is SQVTM and CDR2 is ANQGSEA. This CDR3 region has 14 residues.

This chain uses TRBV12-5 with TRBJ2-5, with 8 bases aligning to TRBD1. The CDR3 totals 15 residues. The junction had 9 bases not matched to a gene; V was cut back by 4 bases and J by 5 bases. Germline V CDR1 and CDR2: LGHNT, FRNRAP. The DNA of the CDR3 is TGTGCTAGTGGTTCTCGGCAGGGGGCAAGGGAGACCCAGTACTTC. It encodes CASGSRQGARETQYF.